Presented here are 26 T cell receptor beta chains from one specimen sequenced in a study of cytomegalovirus exposure and HLA in healthy donors. PCR was performed using 60 Vbeta and 13 Jbeta primers. Using immunoSEQ multiplex PCR, the repertoire was profiled, and TCRdb retains in-frame clones only, with some absent. The table shows 200,000 to 250,000 clones, with roughly 79% occurring only once. Source material: PBMCs. These receptors all come from a man younger than 35 in good health and CMV-seronegative.

V gene TRBV5-5 combines with J gene TRBJ1-4; maybe TRBD1 (5 bases). The CDR3 sequence is 14 residues long. CDR1 and CDR2 (germline): SGHKS, YYEKEE (reference sequence). V lost 2 bases and J 4 bases, leaving 9 bases between the germline ends. CDR3 sequence reads: CASSFPGGNEKLFF. The CDR3 coding sequence is TGTGCCAGCAGCTTCCCGGGGGGTAATGAAAAACTGTTTTTT.

CDR3 loop: CASSGGTSYEQYF. CDR3 bases: TGTGCCAGCAGCGGTGGGACATCCTACGAGCAGTACTTC. The gene calls are TRBV6-5 and TRBJ2-7; a weak D match, TRBD1 (6 bases). The CDR3 is made up of 13 amino acids. V was clipped by 6 bases and J by 1 base, with 10 bases between them. The germline gives CDR1 MNHEY, CDR2 SVGAGI.

This CDR3 is CASSLTWWTGLKEQYF. As DNA, the CDR3 is TGCGCCAGCAGCCTCACGTGGTGGACAGGGCTTAAAGAGCAGTACTTC. This chain connects TRBV4-3 to TRBJ2-7; 8 bases are shared with TRBD1. The V segment lost 4 bases and the J segment 7 bases; nucleotides outside the gene matches: 15. CDR1 LGHNA and CDR2 YSLEER come from the germline V gene. The CDR3 sequence is 16 residues long.

This chain joins TRBV18 and TRBJ2-4; 7 bases are a match to TRBD1. V lost 4 bases to trimming and J lost 8 bases; unmatched junction nucleotides: 14. This CDR3 comprises 16 residues. CDR1 is KGHSH and CDR2 is LQKENI in the germline V gene. CDR3 nucleotide sequence: TGTGCCAGCTCACGGGACAGATCCTCAACTTTGGACATTCAGTACTTC. This codes for CASSRDRSSTLDIQYF.

The V gene is TRBV7-8, the J gene TRBJ2-3; 8 nucleotides agree with TRBD1. In germline, CDR1 is SGHVS, CDR2 FQNEAQ. The CDR3 totals 17 residues. V shed 8 bases, J shed 0 bases, and the junction held 13 bases outside the gene matches. CDR3 in amino acids: CASGPGQEKTSTDTQYF. CDR3 nucleotide sequence: TGTGCCAGCGGACCGGGACAGGAAAAAACGAGCACAGATACGCAGTATTTT.

This clone showed up just a few times. V usage is TRBV28 and J usage is TRBJ1-1; TRBD1 might be the D (6 bases). The germline CDR1 and CDR2 sequences are MDHEN and SYDVKM. The CDR3 covers 15 residues. V gave up 3 bases and J gave up 6 bases, with 17 bases separating them. CDR3 sequence (DNA): TGTGCCAGCAGTTTCCCCCACAGGGATAAATCTGAAGCTTTCTTT. This codes for CASSFPHRDKSEAFF. The full variable domain, rest sourced from reference TRBV28 and TRBJ1-1, is DVKVTQSSRYLVKRTGEKVFLECVQDMDHENMFWYRQDPGLGLRLIYFSYDVKMKEKGDIPEGYSVSREKKERFSLILESASTNQTSMYLCASSFPHRDKSEAFFGQGTRLTVV.

The genes are TRBV7-2 and TRBJ2-1, with 13 positions matching TRBD2. CDR3 length: 18 residues. Trimming took 0 bases from V and 2 from J; bases not matched to a gene: 4. Germline CDR1 and CDR2: SGHTA and FQGNSA. CDR3 amino acids: CASSLAPGTSGAYNEQFF. The CDR3 DNA follows: TGTGCCAGCAGCTTAGCCCCTGGGACTAGCGGGGCCTACAATGAGCAGTTCTTC.

The chain uses TRBV4-1 and TRBJ1-2, with 9 bases that match TRBD1. The CDR3 consists of 16 residues. Germline values: CDR1 MGHRA, CDR2 YSYEKL. Trimming at V came to 1 base and at J to 3 bases, leaving 6 bases not matched to a gene. The CDR3: CASSQGVGQGHYGYTF. CDR3 sequence (DNA): TGCGCCAGCAGCCAAGGAGTGGGACAGGGACACTATGGCTACACCTTC.

This chain joins TRBV7-9 and TRBJ2-5; D is ambiguous. The germline V gene has CDR1 SEHNR and CDR2 FQNEAQ (reference sequence). V was clipped by 8 bases and J by 2 bases, with 15 bases between them. The CDR3 extends over 14 amino acids. CDR3 nucleotide sequence: TGTGCCAGCGGCAGTAGAGCGAATCAAGAGACCCAGTACTTC. Residues: CASGSRANQETQYF. Drawing the rest from reference TRBV7-9 and TRBJ2-5, the complete variable domain is DTGVSQNPRHKITKRGQNVTFRCDPISEHNRLYWYRQTLGQGPEFLTYFQNEAQLEKSRLLSDRFSAERPKGSFSTLEIQRTEQGDSAMYLCASGSRANQETQYFGPGTRLLVL.

CDR3 bases: TGTGCCAGCAGCAAGGGACAGGGGGTCGGAAACACCATATATTTT. Translated, it gives CASSKGQGVGNTIYF. This chain uses TRBV5-8 with TRBJ1-3; 11 bases map to TRBD1. The CDR3 sequence is 15 residues long. With 4 bases clipped from V and 4 bases from J, the junction kept 4 bases outside the gene matches. Germline values: CDR1 SGHTS, CDR2 YDEGEE.

The chain couples TRBV4-3 to TRBJ2-3; TRBD2 matches at 10 bases. The CDR3 consists of 17 residues. The V and J ends lost 4 bases and 0 bases, in that order; junction bases with no gene match: 7. Germline CDR1 reads LGHNA; CDR2 reads YSLEER. CDR3 region: CASSRAGGSLSTDTQYF. The CDR3 DNA is TGCGCCAGCAGCCGAGCGGGGGGGTCCCTAAGCACAGATACGCAGTATTTT.

The chain has TRBV5-1 and TRBJ2-7; D may be TRBD1 (6 bases). This CDR3 spans 14 amino acids. V lost 0 bases to trimming and J lost 0 bases, with 7 bases between them. Germline V gene sequence: CDR1 SGHRS, CDR2 YFSETQ. The CDR3 sequence is CASSLDRASYEQYF. CDR3 nucleotide sequence: TGCGCCAGCAGCTTGGACAGGGCCTCCTACGAGCAGTACTTC.

This clone occurred a few times. Sequence at one end of the junction differs from germline and may be a read error. The chain carries TRBV2 and TRBJ2-5, with 7 bases identical to TRBD2. Germline CDR1 is SNHLY and CDR2 is FYNNEI. The CDR3 runs 12 residues. DNA for the CDR3: TGTGCCAGCAGTAACTCAGGCGGGGGTCGGGACTTC. Translating gives CASSNSGGGRDF.

This clone came up a few times. This chain links TRBV11-2 with TRBJ1-3, with D maybe TRBD1 (5 bases). V dropped 3 bases and J dropped 0 bases, with 9 bases sitting between them. The CDR3 length is 15 residues. Germline V gives CDR1 SGHAT, CDR2 FQNNGV. The CDR3 loop reads CASSFQGGSGNTIYF. CDR3 in DNA: TGTGCCAGCAGCTTTCAGGGCGGCTCTGGAAACACCATATATTTT.

This chain connects TRBV7-3 to TRBJ2-1; tentatively, D is TRBD2 (6 bases). Trimming left V 1 base short and J 5 bases short, with 9 bases between. Germline loops: CDR1 SGHTA, CDR2 FQGTGA. The CDR3 is made up of 14 amino acids. CDR3 coding DNA: TGTGCCAGCAGCTTAAGTCGACTAGACAATGAGCAGTTCTTC. It is translated as CASSLSRLDNEQFF.

This clone was counted between two and nine times. This rearrangement joins TRBV19 to TRBJ2-5; 8 bases match TRBD2. Germline-derived CDR1 and CDR2 are LNHDA and SQIVND (reference sequence). The CDR3 runs to 15 residues. CDR3 coding DNA: TGTAAACTCCCTTCGACTAGCGCCCGCCAAGAGACCCAGTACTTC. Protein sequence: CKLPSTSARQETQYF.

CDR3 sequence reads: CASSLAGYLTYEQYF. The CDR3 DNA reads TGTGCCAGCAGTTTAGCAGGGTATTTGACCTACGAGCAGTACTTC. This sequence joins TRBV27 and TRBJ2-7; tentatively, D is TRBD1 (5 bases). This CDR3 spans 15 amino acids. The V end was cut by 2 bases, the J end by 2 bases, with 13 bases between. Germline V gene data show CDR1 as MNHEY and CDR2 as SMNVEV (reference sequence).

This clone was seen a handful of times. The rearrangement links TRBV6-1 to TRBJ1-5, with D perhaps TRBD1 (5 bases). CDR1 and CDR2 from the germline V gene are MNHNS and SASEGT. The V end was cut by 2 bases, the J end by 6 bases, with 14 bases between. This CDR3 comprises 15 residues. CDR3 amino acids: CASSEMGGVGQPQHF. The CDR3 DNA sequence: TGTGCCAGCAGTGAAATGGGGGGTGTAGGTCAGCCCCAGCATTTT.

The chain recombines TRBV18 with TRBJ2-3; tentative D call: TRBD1 (6 bases). Germline V gene sequence: CDR1 KGHSH, CDR2 LQKENI. V lost 8 bases to trimming and J lost 2 bases, with 20 bases between them. The CDR3 is 16 residues long. The DNA of the CDR3 is TGTGCCAGCCAAGGACAGCGTCAGGGGAACACAGATACGCAGTATTTT. As protein: CASQGQRQGNTDTQYF.

The chain joins TRBV4-2 to TRBJ2-5, with 12 positions matching TRBD1. This CDR3 spans 16 amino acids. V lost 4 bases to trimming and J lost 4 bases; unmatched junction nucleotides: 7. Germline CDR1 reads LGHNA; CDR2 reads YNFKEQ. The CDR3 is CASSPGQGASGETQYF. CDR3 DNA sequence: TGTGCCAGCAGCCCGGGACAGGGGGCTTCCGGAGAGACCCAGTACTTC.

This clone was picked up a small number of times. The chain has TRBV6-1 and TRBJ2-7; 10 nucleotides align to TRBD2. Germline V CDR1 and CDR2: MNHNS, SASEGT. J lost 4 bases, V lost 7 bases, and 10 bases had no gene match. CDR3 length equals 15 residues. The CDR3 region is CASIDRLAGVYEQYF. The CDR3 DNA follows: TGTGCCAGCATCGACCGGCTAGCGGGAGTTTACGAGCAGTACTTC.

The chain has TRBV7-6 and TRBJ1-1; D may be TRBD1 (5 bases). The CDR3 extends over 15 amino acids. Germline V CDR1 and CDR2: SGHVS, FNYEAQ. The ends were cut back, 1 base at V and 1 base at J, with 10 bases in the middle. The CDR3 bases are TGTGCCAGCAGCTTAGAGGAGGGGTGGAACACTGAAGCTTTCTTT. Protein product: CASSLEEGWNTEAFF.

This clone has just a few counts. The chain links TRBV5-5 to TRBJ1-5; 9 positions agree with TRBD1. Trimming took 0 bases from V and 6 from J; bases not matched to a gene: 7. Germline CDR1 reads SGHKS; CDR2 reads YYEKEE (reference sequence). This CDR3 has 16 residues. The CDR3 protein is CASSLGATGGSQPQHF. As DNA, the CDR3 is TGTGCCAGCAGCTTGGGAGCGACAGGGGGTAGTCAGCCCCAGCATTTT.

A word on this clone: One end of the junction does not line up with germline, which may come from a read error. The J gene is TRBJ2-7, the V gene TRBV28, with TRBD2 identical over 7 bases. Germline V gene data show CDR1 as MDHEN and CDR2 as SYDVKM. The CDR3 extends over 15 amino acids. CDR3 DNA: TGTGCCAGTAGTTTTTCGGGAGGAAGGTCCTACGAGCAGTACTTC. Translating it yields CASSFSGGRSYEQYF. Combining the CDR3 with reference TRBV28 and TRBJ2-7 gives the whole variable domain DVKVTQSSRYLVKRTGEKVFLECVQDMDHENMFWYRQDPGLGLRLIYFSYDVKMKEKGDIPEGYSVSREKKERFSLILESASTNQTSMYLCASSFSGGRSYEQYFGPGTRLTVT.

This chain links TRBV5-1 with TRBJ2-7; maybe TRBD1 (5 bases). The CDR3 contains 12 residues. CDR1 SGHRS and CDR2 YFSETQ come from the germline V gene. V gave up 1 base and J gave up 8 bases, with 10 bases separating them. The CDR3 is CASSLTGLQQYF. For the CDR3, the DNA is TGCGCCAGCAGCTTGACAGGTTTGCAGCAGTACTTC.

V and J are TRBV11-2 and TRBJ2-7; D perhaps matches TRBD2 (6 bases). The CDR3 length is 11 residues. Germline V CDR1 and CDR2: SGHAT, FQNNGV. V lost 11 bases and J lost 6, with 14 bases in between. The CDR3: CAAGGLSEQYF. CDR3 DNA sequence: TGTGCCGCCGGGGGACTTTCCGAGCAGTACTTC.